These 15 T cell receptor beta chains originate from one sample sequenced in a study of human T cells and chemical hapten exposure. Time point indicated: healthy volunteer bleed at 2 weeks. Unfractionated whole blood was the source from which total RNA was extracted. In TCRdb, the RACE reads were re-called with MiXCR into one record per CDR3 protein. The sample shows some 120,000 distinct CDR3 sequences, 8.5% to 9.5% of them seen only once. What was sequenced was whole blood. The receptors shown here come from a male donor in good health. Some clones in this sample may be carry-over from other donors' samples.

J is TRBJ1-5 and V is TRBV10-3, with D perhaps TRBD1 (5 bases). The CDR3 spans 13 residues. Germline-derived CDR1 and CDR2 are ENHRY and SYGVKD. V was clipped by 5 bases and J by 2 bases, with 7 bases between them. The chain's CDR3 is CAISLGGNQPQHF. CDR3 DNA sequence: TGTGCCATCAGTCTAGGGGGCAATCAGCCCCAGCATTTT.

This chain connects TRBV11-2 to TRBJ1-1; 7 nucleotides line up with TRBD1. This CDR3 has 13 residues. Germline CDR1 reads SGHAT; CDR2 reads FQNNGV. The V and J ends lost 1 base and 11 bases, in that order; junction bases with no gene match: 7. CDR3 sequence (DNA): TGTGCCAGCAGCTTAGCTGGACAGGAGGGTGCTTTCTTT. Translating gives CASSLAGQEGAFF.

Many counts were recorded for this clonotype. The CDR3 region is CASSLFYPPSGSHEQFF. CDR3 bases: TGTGCCAGCAGTTTATTTTATCCCCCGAGCGGGAGCCATGAGCAGTTCTTC. This sequence joins TRBV27 and TRBJ2-1; 8 bases agree with TRBD2. V lost 1 base, J lost 8 bases, and 13 bases stayed unmatched. This CDR3 has 17 amino acids. Germline-derived CDR1 and CDR2 are MNHEY and SMNVEV (reference sequence).

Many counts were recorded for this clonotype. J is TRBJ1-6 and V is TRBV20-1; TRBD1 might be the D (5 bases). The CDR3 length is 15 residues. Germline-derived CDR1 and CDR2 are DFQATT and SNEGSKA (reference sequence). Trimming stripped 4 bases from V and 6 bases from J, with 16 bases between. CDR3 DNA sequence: TGCAGTGCTACCCACGGCCAGGGTGGTAATTCACCCCTCCACTTT. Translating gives CSATHGQGGNSPLHF.

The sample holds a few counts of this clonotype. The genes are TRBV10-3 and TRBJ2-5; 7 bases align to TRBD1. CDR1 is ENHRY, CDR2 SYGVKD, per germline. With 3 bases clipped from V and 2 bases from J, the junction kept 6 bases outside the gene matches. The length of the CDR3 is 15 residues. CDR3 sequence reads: CAISDSQGLQETQYF. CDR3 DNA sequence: TGTGCCATCAGTGATTCACAGGGGCTACAAGAGACCCAGTACTTC.

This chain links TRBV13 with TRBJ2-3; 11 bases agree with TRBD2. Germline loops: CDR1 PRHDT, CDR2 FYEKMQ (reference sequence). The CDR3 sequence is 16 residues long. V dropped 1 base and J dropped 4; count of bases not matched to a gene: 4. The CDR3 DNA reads TGTGCCAGCAGCTTAGAAATAGCGGGGGGGCCAGATACGCAGTATTTT. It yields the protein CASSLEIAGGPDTQYF.

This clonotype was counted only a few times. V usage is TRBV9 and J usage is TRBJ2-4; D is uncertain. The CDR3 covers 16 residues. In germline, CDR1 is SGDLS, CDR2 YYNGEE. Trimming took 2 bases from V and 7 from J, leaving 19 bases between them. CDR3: CASSVEPGALRNIQYF. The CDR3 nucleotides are TGTGCCAGCAGCGTTGAACCAGGCGCCCTTCGGAACATTCAGTACTTC.

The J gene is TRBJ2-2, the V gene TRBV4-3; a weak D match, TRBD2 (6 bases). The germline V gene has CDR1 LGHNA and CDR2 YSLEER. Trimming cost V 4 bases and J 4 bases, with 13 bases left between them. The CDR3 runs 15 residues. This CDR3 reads CASSPGRGPTGELFF. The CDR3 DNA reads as TGCGCCAGCAGCCCCGGGCGGGGTCCCACCGGGGAGCTGTTTTTT.

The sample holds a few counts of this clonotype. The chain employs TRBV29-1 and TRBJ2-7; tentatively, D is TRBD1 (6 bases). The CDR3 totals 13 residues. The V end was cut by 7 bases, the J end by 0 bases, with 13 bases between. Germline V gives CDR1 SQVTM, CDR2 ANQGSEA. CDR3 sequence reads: CSAMTGSSYEQYF. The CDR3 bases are TGCAGCGCTATGACAGGCAGCTCCTACGAGCAGTACTTC.

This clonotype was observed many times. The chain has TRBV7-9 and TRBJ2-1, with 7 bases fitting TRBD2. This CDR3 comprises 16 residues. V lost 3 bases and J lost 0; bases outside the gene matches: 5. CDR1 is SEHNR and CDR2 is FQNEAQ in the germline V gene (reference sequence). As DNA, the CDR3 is TGTGCCAGCAGCTTCTTTGGCGGGAGCTCCTACAATGAGCAGTTCTTC. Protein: CASSFFGGSSYNEQFF.

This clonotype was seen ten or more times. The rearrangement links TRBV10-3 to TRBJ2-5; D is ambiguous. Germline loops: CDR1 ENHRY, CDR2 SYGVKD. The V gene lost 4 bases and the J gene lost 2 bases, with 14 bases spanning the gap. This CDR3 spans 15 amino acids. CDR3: CAISVGVGKQETQYF. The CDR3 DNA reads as TGTGCCATCAGTGTTGGAGTGGGTAAACAAGAGACCCAGTACTTC.

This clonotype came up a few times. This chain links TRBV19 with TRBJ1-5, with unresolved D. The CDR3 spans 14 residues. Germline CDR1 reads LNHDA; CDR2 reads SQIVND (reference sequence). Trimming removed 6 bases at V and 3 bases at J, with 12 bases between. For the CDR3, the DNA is TGTGCCAGTAGCAGACAAAATAACAATCAGCCCCAGCATTTT. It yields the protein CASSRQNNNQPQHF.

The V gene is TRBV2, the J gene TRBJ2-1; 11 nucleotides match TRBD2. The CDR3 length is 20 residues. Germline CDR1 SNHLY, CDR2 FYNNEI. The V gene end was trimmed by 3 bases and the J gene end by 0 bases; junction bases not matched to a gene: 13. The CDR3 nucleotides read TGTGCCAGCAGTGAGGGACTAGCGGAGGACAACTACAACTCCTACAATGAGCAGTTCTTC. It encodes CASSEGLAEDNYNSYNEQFF.

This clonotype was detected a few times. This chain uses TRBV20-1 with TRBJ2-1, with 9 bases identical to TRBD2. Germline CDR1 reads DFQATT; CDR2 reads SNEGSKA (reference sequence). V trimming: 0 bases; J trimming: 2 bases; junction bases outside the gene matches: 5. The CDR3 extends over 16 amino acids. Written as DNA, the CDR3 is TGCAGTGCTAGAGATCGATTAGCGGGGGCCTACAATGAGCAGTTCTTC. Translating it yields CSARDRLAGAYNEQFF.

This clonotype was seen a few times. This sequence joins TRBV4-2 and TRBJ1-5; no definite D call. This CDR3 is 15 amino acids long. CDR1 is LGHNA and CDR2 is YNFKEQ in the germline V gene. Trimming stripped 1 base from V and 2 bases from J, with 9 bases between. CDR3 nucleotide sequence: TGTGCCAGCAGCCAAGCTTGGGATGGCAATCAGCCCCAGCATTTT. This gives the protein CASSQAWDGNQPQHF.